This T cell receptor (beta chain) was identified during a study of T-cell memory formation after mild COVID-19. Each CDR3 protein is one row after TCRdb ran MiXCR on the 5' RACE reads. The sample lists about 50,000 distinct CDR3 sequences; approximately 12% were seen once. Study-level findings and limits: Clones that contracted from day 15 to 85 had balanced CD4/CD8; later expanders were CD4+ biased.

V shed 3 bases and J shed 6 bases, with 2 bases lying between them. Per the germline V gene, CDR1 is SEHNR and CDR2 is FQNEAQ (reference sequence). This CDR3 is 10 amino acids long. This clonotype was picked up a small number of times. Antigen: not known. The gene calls are TRBV7-9 and TRBJ1-1; D not certain. The sequencing sample was made of PBMCs or a T cell subset sorted from them (not recorded which). This sequence was found in a man in his late teens or twenties who had mild COVID-19 (a few samples of this study predate the infection). Cell type and time point are not known. The CDR3 loop is CASSFPEAFF. As DNA, the CDR3 is TGTGCCAGCAGCTTCCCTGAAGCTTTCTTT. Filled out from reference TRBV7-9 and TRBJ1-1, the complete variable domain reads DTGVSQNPRHKITKRGQNVTFRCDPISEHNRLYWYRQTLGQGPEFLTYFQNEAQLEKSRLLSDRFSAERPKGSFSTLEIQRTEQGDSAMYLCASSFPEAFFGQGTRLTVV.